These 20 T cell receptor beta chains share one sample of origin, sequenced in a study of T cells in Graves' hyperthyroidism and ophthalmopathy (dated by TCRdb to about 2019). The library relied on multiplex PCR. For sequencing, an Illumina HiSeq 2000 was employed. TCR beta CDR3 regions were amplified from RNA transcripts. The TCR CDR3 was subjected to a first round of RT-PCR using the HTBI primer set and the Qiagen OneStep RT-PCR kit. TCRdb redid the processing of the public reads, applying fastp at Q25 and MiXCR, and retained in-frame beta chains. Merged by CDR3 protein, the rows form single entries marked with the most common genes and DNA. The sample table shows about 350,000 distinct CDR3 sequences, and 15% to 20% are seen once. Roughly 15% of the sample belongs to the ten largest clones. Sequenced sample: blood. Receptors were obtained from a woman aged 40 to 50 with Graves' ophthalmopathy.

The chain combines TRBV11-1 with TRBJ1-2; unclear D gene. This CDR3 has 12 amino acids. V gave up 4 bases and J gave up 4 bases, with 7 bases separating them. Germline V gene lookup returns CDR1 SGHAT and CDR2 FQDESV (reference sequence). The CDR3 sequence is CASSSSGYGYTF. Here the CDR3 DNA reads TGTGCCAGCAGCTCCTCGGGCTATGGCTACACCTTC.

This clonotype was recorded many times. The chain combines TRBV7-9 with TRBJ2-7; D not certain. V was cut by 5 bases and J by 7 bases, with 18 bases left in between. Looked up from germline, CDR1 is SEHNR and CDR2 is FQNEAQ (reference sequence). There are 14 residues in the CDR3. As DNA, the CDR3 is TGTGCCAGCAGCCCTACTTGGAAGGCGGAAGAGCAGTACTTC. Translating gives CASSPTWKAEEQYF.

The chain couples TRBV20-1 to TRBJ1-6, with no clear D. Germline V gene lookup returns CDR1 DFQATT and CDR2 SNEGSKA (reference sequence). Trimming pared 6 bases from V and 0 bases from J, leaving 18 bases between. The CDR3 loop spans 17 amino acids. CDR3 DNA sequence: TGCAGTGCAAAAGAGGGCTATTCAAGCTCCTATAATTCACCCCTCCACTTT. The encoded protein is CSAKEGYSSSYNSPLHF.

This chain uses TRBV20-1 with TRBJ1-2; 7 bases match TRBD1. Germline lookup yields CDR1 DFQATT and CDR2 SNEGSKA (reference sequence). This CDR3 comprises 13 residues. Germline trimming cut 7 bases from V and 5 bases from J; bases unmatched to any gene: 10. CDR3 region: CSGHGTAVYGYTF. The DNA of the CDR3 is TGCAGTGGCCACGGGACAGCGGTGTATGGCTACACCTTC.

This clonotype was seen many times. The chain couples TRBV9 to TRBJ2-7; 7 nucleotides agree with TRBD1. Germline V gives CDR1 SGDLS, CDR2 YYNGEE. CDR3 size: 16 residues. J lost 3 bases, V lost 0 bases, and 9 bases had no gene match. The CDR3 region is CASSVGAMGQYYEQYF. The CDR3 bases are TGTGCCAGCAGCGTAGGGGCTATGGGACAGTACTACGAGCAGTACTTC.

This clonotype was counted ten times or more. The chain links TRBV27 to TRBJ1-1; D is unclear. The CDR3 has 14 amino acids. The V end was cut by 5 bases, the J end by 0 bases, with 10 bases between. Per the germline V gene, CDR1 is MNHEY and CDR2 is SMNVEV (reference sequence). The CDR3 nucleotides read TGTGCCAGCAGTCCCAGGAACATGAACACTGAAGCTTTCTTT. Translated, it gives CASSPRNMNTEAFF.

This clonotype was counted at least ten times. This rearrangement joins TRBV4-1 to TRBJ2-3; D not resolved. This CDR3 is 13 amino acids long. The V and J ends lost 1 base and 6 bases respectively, with 8 bases between them. The V gene's germline CDR1 is MGHRA and CDR2 YSYEKL. The CDR3 protein is CASSQVMSDTQYF. The CDR3, as DNA: TGCGCCAGCAGCCAAGTAATGTCCGATACGCAGTATTTT.

This clonotype came up many times. The V and J genes are TRBV11-2 and TRBJ2-5; TRBD2 is a possible D gene (6 bases). CDR3 length: 14 residues. Looked up from germline, CDR1 is SGHAT and CDR2 is FQNNGV. Trimming stripped 3 bases from V and 7 bases from J, with 15 bases between. CDR3 amino acids: CASSFEAGRGTQYF. Here the CDR3 DNA reads TGTGCCAGCAGCTTCGAAGCAGGGCGGGGGACCCAGTACTTC.

The chain recombines TRBV28 with TRBJ1-5, with TRBD1 as a possible D gene (5 bases). V dropped 5 bases and J dropped 5 bases, with 13 bases sitting between them. Germline values: CDR1 MDHEN, CDR2 SYDVKM. The CDR3 runs 14 residues. CDR3 nucleotide sequence: TGTGCCAGCAGTGGATGGACATCCTATCAGCCCCAGCATTTT. This sequence encodes CASSGWTSYQPQHF. Full variable domain (outside the CDR3, taken from reference TRBV28 and TRBJ1-5): DVKVTQSSRYLVKRTGEKVFLECVQDMDHENMFWYRQDPGLGLRLIYFSYDVKMKEKGDIPEGYSVSREKKERFSLILESASTNQTSMYLCASSGWTSYQPQHFGDGTRLSIL.

This clonotype was seen many times. V usage is TRBV10-2 and J usage is TRBJ1-5, with D perhaps TRBD1 (5 bases). This CDR3 has 14 residues. The germline CDR1 and CDR2 sequences are WSHSY and SAAADI. Trimming cost V 6 bases and J 3 bases, with 12 bases left between them. As DNA, the CDR3 is TGCGCCAGCAGGACCGGGGCCACCAATCAGCCCCAGCATTTT. This gives the protein CASRTGATNQPQHF.

This clonotype was observed many times. This chain connects TRBV6-2 or TRBV6-3 to TRBJ2-2; TRBD2 aligns across 8 bases. After removal of 8 bases from V and 2 bases from J, the junction contained 7 bases not matched to a gene. Germline V gene lookup returns CDR1 MNHEY and CDR2 SVGEGT. This CDR3 has 15 residues. The CDR3 sequence is CASRRSGSNTGELFF. The CDR3 DNA sequence: TGTGCCAGCCGCCGCAGCGGGAGTAACACCGGGGAGCTGTTTTTT.

This clonotype was observed at least ten times. The chain joins TRBV7-2 to TRBJ1-5, with D uncertain. The V gene's germline CDR1 is SGHTA and CDR2 FQGNSA. V was pared by 2 bases and J by 2 bases, with 4 bases between. CDR3 length: 13 amino acids. CDR3 DNA: TGTGCCAGCAGCTTAACGGGCAATCAGCCCCAGCATTTT. The encoded protein is CASSLTGNQPQHF.

There are many counts of this clonotype. The chain carries TRBV27 and TRBJ2-7; tentative D call: TRBD1 (6 bases). Germline lookup yields CDR1 MNHEY and CDR2 SMNVEV (reference sequence). The CDR3 extends over 13 amino acids. With 6 bases removed from V and 2 bases from J, the gap between germline ends came to 11 bases. The CDR3 DNA follows: TGTGCCAGCAGAGATAGACAGGCCTACGAGCAGTACTTC. It encodes CASRDRQAYEQYF.

Many counts were recorded for this clonotype. A much larger clonotype is one base distant, so this may be a read error. The V and J genes are TRBV28 and TRBJ2-7; 11 nucleotides align to TRBD1. The germline V gene has CDR1 MDHEN and CDR2 SYDVKM. This CDR3 comprises 18 residues. Trimming at V came to 3 bases and at J to 2 bases, leaving 12 bases not matched to a gene. CDR3 residues: CASSLSGWWGQGAYEQYF. The DNA of the CDR3 is TGTGCCAGCAGTTTGAGTGGTTGGTGGGGACAGGGGGCCTACGAGCAGTACTTC.

Ten or more counts support this clonotype. The chain combines TRBV29-1 with TRBJ2-7; TRBD1 agrees at 11 bases. Germline-derived CDR1 and CDR2 are SQVTM and ANQGSEA. V was pared by 4 bases and J by 4 bases, with 3 bases of the junction left unmatched. The CDR3 covers 13 residues. Here the CDR3 DNA reads TGCAGCGTTGGGGACAGGGGGAAGTACGAGCAGTACTTC. Translating gives CSVGDRGKYEQYF.

The chain combines TRBV7-2 with TRBJ1-2; D not certain. CDR1 SGHTA and CDR2 FQGNSA come from the germline V gene. The CDR3 spans 12 residues. Between the trimmed V and J ends, which lost 8 bases and 3 bases, there was a span of 10 bases. The CDR3 is CASATPYYGYTF. The CDR3 DNA is TGTGCCAGCGCTACACCCTACTATGGCTACACCTTC.

This clonotype showed up many times. The chain joins TRBV11-2 to TRBJ2-7, with 14 positions matching TRBD2. V shed 4 bases, J shed 5 bases, and the junction held 13 bases outside the gene matches. Looked up from germline, CDR1 is SGHAT and CDR2 is FQNNGV. The length of the CDR3 is 18 residues. CDR3 DNA: TGTGCCAGCAGCTCCGGCTGGGGGACTAGCGGGAGTTCCCACGAGCAGTACTTC. Its protein is CASSSGWGTSGSSHEQYF.

This clonotype has a handful of counts. The gene calls are TRBV28 and TRBJ1-2, with D unclear. With 5 bases removed from V and 4 bases from J, the gap between germline ends came to 14 bases. The V gene's germline CDR1 is MDHEN and CDR2 SYDVKM. The CDR3 runs 14 residues. The CDR3 loop reads CASSPSQTRYGYTF. The CDR3 DNA reads TGTGCCAGCAGTCCCTCACAAACCCGCTATGGCTACACCTTC.

This clonotype was counted many times. This sequence joins TRBV28 and TRBJ2-7; D is perhaps TRBD1 (6 bases). The germline CDR1 and CDR2 sequences are MDHEN and SYDVKM. This CDR3 contains 14 residues. Trimming removed 4 bases from V and 6 bases from J, with 16 bases in between. The CDR3 DNA follows: TGTGCCAGCAGTTCTACAGGGACCCTCGGCGAGCAGTACTTC. Translated, it gives CASSSTGTLGEQYF.

Ten or more counts support this clonotype. The chain carries TRBV12-3 or TRBV12-4 and TRBJ2-5; no clear D gene. The CDR3 is made up of 11 amino acids. V was cut by 6 bases and J by 5 bases, with 7 bases left in between. The CDR3 DNA sequence: TGTGCCAGCAGATTGGTTGAGACCCAGTACTTC. Its translation: CASRLVETQYF.